This T cell receptor beta chain was identified in a study of somatic mutations in cytotoxic T cells in rheumatoid arthritis. Some clones are missing from TCRdb's copy, which holds only in-frame ones; the method was immunoSEQ multiplex PCR. The sample shows approximately 24,000 clones, nearly 75% of them seen only once. CDR1 and CDR2 from the germline V gene are SGHAT and FQNNGV. V was shortened by 3 bases and J by 11 bases, with 11 bases between the two germline ends. CDR3 length: 11 amino acids. In regard to this clone: Its cognate antigen is unknown.

Study-level results: Antigenic targets recognized by the expanded CD8+ clones remained undetermined. Relative to age-matched healthy controls, rheumatoid arthritis patients did not differ significantly in CD8+ T-cell clonality. It was in rheumatoid arthritis patients, but not in healthy controls, that CD8+ clonality increased with age.

Sequenced input: CD8+ T cells sorted from blood. This clonotype originated in a woman aged 18-29 years in good health. This chain connects TRBV11-2 to TRBJ2-7; a possible D gene is TRBD1 (5 bases). Here the CDR3 reads CASSFGAVKYV. The CDR3 nucleotides are TGTGCCAGCAGCTTTGGGGCGGTTAAGTACGTC.